This TCR beta chain stems from a study of blood T cell repertoires in COVID-19. The CDR3 has 19 amino acids. Germline V CDR1 and CDR2: LNHNV, YYDKDF (reference sequence). Trimming took 1 base from V and 0 from J; bases not matched to a gene: 11. Using immunoSEQ multiplex PCR, the repertoire was profiled, and TCRdb retains in-frame clones only, with some absent. Of 100,000 to 130,000 clones listed, around four fifths are singletons. The sample taken for sequencing was peripheral blood. The chain links TRBV15 to TRBJ2-7, with TRBD2 matching over 11 bases. The TCR originated in a woman aged 70-85 years with acute or convalescent COVID-19. CDR3 loop: CATSRVLAGGYRSSYEQYF. The CDR3 bases are TGTGCCACCAGCAGAGTGTTAGCGGGAGGGTACAGGAGCTCCTACGAGCAGTACTTC.